Below, 18 T cell receptor beta chains from the same sample are listed, as sequenced in a study of T cell repertoires in cytomegalovirus infection. TCRdb called the reads again in MiXCR, with one record for every CDR3 protein. The sample includes under 200,000 distinct CDR3 sequences, approximately 21% of them seen just once. What these receptors recognize is not known. Sequenced here: CD8+ T cells from cultured PBMCs, sampled from culture after CMV antigen stimulation. The source is a human donor in good health (CMV status not recorded). Some clones in this sample may be carry-over from other donors' samples.

Turning to this clonotype: A read error may account for a junction end that differs from germline. The chain recombines TRBV12-3 or TRBV12-4 with TRBJ2-4, with TRBD2 matching over 12 bases. This CDR3 is 15 amino acids long. DNA for the CDR3: TGTGCCAGCAGTCTAGCGGGGGGGCCAGAAAACATTCAGTACTTC. Encoded protein: CASSLAGGPENIQYF.

This clonotype was counted between two and nine times. The CDR3: CASSPELRIHYNYGYTF. CDR3 coding DNA: TGTGCCAGTAGTCCCGAGCTGAGGATCCACTATAACTATGGCTACACCTTC. The gene calls are TRBV19 and TRBJ1-2, with no clear D. V was shortened by 5 bases and J by 1 base, with 20 bases between the two germline ends. This CDR3 has 17 residues. The germline V gene encodes CDR1 LNHDA and CDR2 SQIVND (reference sequence).

This clonotype was seen more than once but under ten times. This rearrangement joins TRBV19 to TRBJ2-7; D is ambiguous. CDR3 size: 12 residues. V lost 0 bases, J lost 9 bases, and 9 bases lay in between. Germline V gene data show CDR1 as LNHDA and CDR2 as SQIVND (reference sequence). The CDR3 coding sequence is TGTGCCAGTAGTATAGACATGGTTCGGCAGTACTTC. This codes for CASSIDMVRQYF.

The V and J genes are TRBV4-1 and TRBJ1-2; TRBD1 might be the D (5 bases). Looked up from germline, CDR1 is MGHRA and CDR2 is YSYEKL. The CDR3 is 15 residues long. Between the trimmed V and J ends, which lost 1 base and 5 bases, there was a span of 14 bases. CDR3 sequence: CASSQVSTEGYGYTF. CDR3 nucleotide sequence: TGCGCCAGCAGCCAAGTATCCACAGAGGGGTATGGCTACACCTTC.

This chain uses TRBV19 with TRBJ1-5; D is undetermined. This CDR3 contains 15 residues. The germline gives CDR1 LNHDA, CDR2 SQIVND (reference sequence). Trimming took off 5 bases at V and 3 bases at J, with 14 bases between the two ends. The CDR3 DNA reads as TGTGCCAGTAGTTGGACCGCAGGTTACAATCAGCCCCAGCATTTT. Its translation: CASSWTAGYNQPQHF. The variable domain in full, completed from reference TRBV19 and TRBJ1-5, reads DGGITQSPKYLFRKEGQNVTLSCEQNLNHDAMYWYRQDPGQGLRLIYYSQIVNDFQKGDIAEGYSVSREKKESFPLTVTSAQKNPTAFYLCASSWTAGYNQPQHFGDGTRLSIL.

This chain joins TRBV6-5 and TRBJ2-5; D may be TRBD2 (7 bases). Germline loops: CDR1 MNHEY, CDR2 SVGAGI. The CDR3 runs to 15 residues. V was trimmed by 4 bases and J by 5 bases, leaving 17 bases between them. The CDR3 DNA is TGTGCCAGCAGTTGGGGAGGGGGTAGAGGGGAGACCCAGTACTTC. It codes for CASSWGGGRGETQYF.

The J gene is TRBJ1-5, the V gene TRBV27; TRBD1 might be the D (6 bases). Trimming removed 6 bases at V and 1 base at J, with 10 bases between. CDR3 size: 14 residues. Per germline, CDR1 MNHEY and CDR2 SMNVEV (reference sequence). CDR3 nucleotide sequence: TGTGCCAGCAGACACCAGGGGAGCAATCAGCCCCAGCATTTT. It is translated as CASRHQGSNQPQHF.

The rearrangement links TRBV4-3 to TRBJ2-2; D is perhaps TRBD2 (6 bases). The germline gives CDR1 LGHNA, CDR2 YSLEER. The CDR3 runs 19 residues. Trimming left V 0 bases short and J 6 bases short, with 23 bases between. The CDR3 loop reads CASSQDSGLRGARPGELFF. CDR3 nucleotide sequence: TGCGCCAGCAGCCAAGATTCAGGACTGCGCGGGGCGAGGCCCGGGGAGCTGTTTTTT.

This clonotype was found a few times. The rearrangement uses TRBV7-9 and TRBJ2-3; D perhaps matches TRBD1 (6 bases). Trimming removed 5 bases at V and 2 bases at J, with 11 bases between. The germline V gene encodes CDR1 SEHNR and CDR2 FQNEAQ (reference sequence). The CDR3 is 14 amino acids. The CDR3 is CASSPRTVTDTQYF. The CDR3 region has the DNA TGTGCCAGCAGCCCTAGGACAGTCACAGATACGCAGTATTTT.

This clonotype was seen many times. This chain connects TRBV6-6 to TRBJ2-1; D is uncertain. The V and J ends lost 0 bases and 6 bases respectively, with 9 bases between them. Germline CDR1 reads MNHNY; CDR2 reads SVGAGI (reference sequence). This CDR3 has 14 residues. The CDR3 is CASSYSTKTNEQFF. CDR3 coding DNA: TGTGCCAGCAGTTACTCAACGAAAACCAATGAGCAGTTCTTC.

This clonotype was observed a few times. This chain links TRBV7-2 with TRBJ1-3; 11 bases line up with TRBD1. Germline V gene sequence: CDR1 SGHTA, CDR2 FQGNSA. V lost 1 base to trimming and J lost 1 base; unmatched junction nucleotides: 6. This CDR3 has 18 amino acids. The CDR3 region is CASSLVGQGGQSGNTIYF. The CDR3 coding sequence is TGTGCCAGCAGCTTAGTGGGACAGGGGGGGCAATCTGGAAACACCATATATTTT. Filled out from reference TRBV7-2 and TRBJ1-3, the complete variable domain reads GAGVSQSPSNKVTEKGKDVELRCDPISGHTALYWYRQSLGQGLEFLIYFQGNSAPDKSGLPSDRFSAERTGGSVSTLTIQRTQQEDSAVYLCASSLVGQGGQSGNTIYFGEGSWLTVV.

This chain joins TRBV7-2 and TRBJ2-1; D is perhaps TRBD2 (5 bases). Per germline, CDR1 SGHTA and CDR2 FQGNSA. The V end was cut by 6 bases, the J end by 0 bases, with 18 bases between. The CDR3 contains 17 residues. The CDR3 DNA reads as TGTGCCAGCAGTTACGGGATCGGCAGGCGCTCCTACAATGAGCAGTTCTTC. As protein: CASSYGIGRRSYNEQFF. The full variable domain, its missing parts supplied by reference TRBV7-2 and TRBJ2-1, is GAGVSQSPSNKVTEKGKDVELRCDPISGHTALYWYRQSLGQGLEFLIYFQGNSAPDKSGLPSDRFSAERTGGSVSTLTIQRTQQEDSAVYLCASSYGIGRRSYNEQFFGPGTRLTVL.

This chain connects TRBV7-2 to TRBJ1-2; unclear D gene. The CDR3 runs to 16 residues. Trimming removed 0 bases at V and 6 bases at J, with 17 bases between. Germline CDR1 and CDR2: SGHTA and FQGNSA. The CDR3 loop reads CASSLAPGPLGNGYTF. The CDR3 nucleotides are TGTGCCAGCAGCTTAGCCCCTGGACCGCTAGGCAATGGCTACACCTTC.

The chain has TRBV29-1 and TRBJ1-2; a possible D gene is TRBD1 (6 bases). V lost 3 bases and J 8 bases, leaving 10 bases between the germline ends. Germline loops: CDR1 SQVTM, CDR2 ANQGSEA. The CDR3 is 11 amino acids. The CDR3 protein is CSVDQGYGYTF. In DNA, the CDR3 is TGCAGCGTTGACCAGGGGTACGGCTACACCTTC.

A few counts support this clonotype. The chain joins TRBV20-1 to TRBJ1-5; 7 bases map to TRBD1. V lost 0 bases to trimming and J lost 5 bases; unmatched junction nucleotides: 10. This CDR3 has 16 residues. Per germline, CDR1 DFQATT and CDR2 SNEGSKA (reference sequence). CDR3 region: CSARDYSGQRDQPQHF. The CDR3 nucleotides are TGCAGTGCTAGAGATTATTCGGGACAGAGAGATCAGCCCCAGCATTTT.

This clonotype was counted only a few times. V is TRBV7-9 and J is TRBJ2-1, with TRBD1 identical over 8 bases. This CDR3 comprises 16 residues. In germline, CDR1 is SEHNR, CDR2 FQNEAQ (reference sequence). Unmatched junction bases numbered 13, after V lost 5 bases and J lost 7 bases. This CDR3 is CASSPVRGQGGNEQFF. CDR3 sequence (DNA): TGTGCCAGCAGCCCTGTGAGAGGACAGGGTGGGAATGAGCAGTTCTTC.

J is TRBJ2-2 and V is TRBV4-1; 7 bases match TRBD2. CDR3 length: 16 residues. The V and J ends lost 6 bases and 1 base, in that order; junction bases with no gene match: 8. Germline CDR1 MGHRA, CDR2 YSYEKL. The CDR3 protein is CASRPLGGGNTGELFF. The CDR3 DNA reads TGCGCCAGCAGGCCCCTGGGGGGGGGGAACACCGGGGAGCTGTTTTTT.

In this sample, this clonotype turned up a few times. The chain is built from TRBV6-5 and TRBJ1-5, with 10 bases lining up with TRBD1. The CDR3 has 13 amino acids. Germline lookup yields CDR1 MNHEY and CDR2 SVGAGI. Trimming removed 10 bases from V and 2 bases from J; junction bases left unmatched: 2. The CDR3 reads CATGTGGNQPQHF. The CDR3 bases are TGTGCCACCGGGACAGGGGGCAATCAGCCCCAGCATTTT.